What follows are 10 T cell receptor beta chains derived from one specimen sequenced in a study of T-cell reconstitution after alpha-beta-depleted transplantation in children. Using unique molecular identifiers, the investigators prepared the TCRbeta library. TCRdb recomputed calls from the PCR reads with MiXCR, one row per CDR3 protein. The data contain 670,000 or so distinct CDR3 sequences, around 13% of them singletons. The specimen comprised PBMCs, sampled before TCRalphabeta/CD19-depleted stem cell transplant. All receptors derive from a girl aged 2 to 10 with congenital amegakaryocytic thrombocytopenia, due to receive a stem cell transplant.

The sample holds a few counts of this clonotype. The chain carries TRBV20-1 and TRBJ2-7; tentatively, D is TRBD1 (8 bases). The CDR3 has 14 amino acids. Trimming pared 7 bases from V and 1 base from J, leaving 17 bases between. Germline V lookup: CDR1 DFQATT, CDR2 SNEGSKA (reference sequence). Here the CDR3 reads CSVQQGGTSYEQYF. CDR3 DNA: TGCAGTGTCCAACAGGGGGGGACTTCCTACGAGCAGTACTTC.

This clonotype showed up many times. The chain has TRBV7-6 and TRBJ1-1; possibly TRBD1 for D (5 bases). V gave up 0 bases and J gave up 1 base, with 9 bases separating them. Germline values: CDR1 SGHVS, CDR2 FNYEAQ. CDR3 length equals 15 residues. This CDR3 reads CASSLARGRNTEAFF. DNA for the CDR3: TGTGCCAGCAGCTTAGCTAGGGGTAGGAACACTGAAGCTTTCTTT.

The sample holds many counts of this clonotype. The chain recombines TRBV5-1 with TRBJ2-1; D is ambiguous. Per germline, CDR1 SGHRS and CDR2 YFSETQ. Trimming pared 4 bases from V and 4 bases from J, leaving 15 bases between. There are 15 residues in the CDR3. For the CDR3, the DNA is TGCGCCAGCAGCCGGGCGATTGGAGAGTACAATGAGCAGTTCTTC. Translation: CASSRAIGEYNEQFF.

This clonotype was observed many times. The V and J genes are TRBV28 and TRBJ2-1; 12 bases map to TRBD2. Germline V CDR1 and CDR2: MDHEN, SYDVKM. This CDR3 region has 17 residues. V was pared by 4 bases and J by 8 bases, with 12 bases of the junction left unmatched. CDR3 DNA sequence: TGTGCCAGCAGTTCCTCTCTAACTAGCGGGAGGCACGATGAGCAGTTCTTC. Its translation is CASSSSLTSGRHDEQFF.

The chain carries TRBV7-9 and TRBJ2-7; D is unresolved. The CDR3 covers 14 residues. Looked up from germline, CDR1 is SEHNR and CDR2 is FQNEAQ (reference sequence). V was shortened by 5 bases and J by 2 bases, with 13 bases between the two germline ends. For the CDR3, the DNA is TGTGCCAGCAGCCATTCGCTTATTGCCTACGAGCAGTACTTC. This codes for CASSHSLIAYEQYF.

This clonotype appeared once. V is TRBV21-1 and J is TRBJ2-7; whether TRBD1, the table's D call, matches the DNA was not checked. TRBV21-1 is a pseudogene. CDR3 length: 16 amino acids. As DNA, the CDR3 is TGTGCCAGCAGCATCATATCGGGACAGGCGGCCTTCTCGCAGTACTTC. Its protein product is CASSIISGQAAFSQYF.

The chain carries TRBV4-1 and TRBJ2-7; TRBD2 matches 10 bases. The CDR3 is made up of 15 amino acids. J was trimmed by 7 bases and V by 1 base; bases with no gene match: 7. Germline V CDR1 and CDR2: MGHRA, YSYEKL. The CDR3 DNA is TGCGCCAGCAGCCAAGGTCTTAGCGGGAGGAAAGAGCAGTACTTC. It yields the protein CASSQGLSGRKEQYF.

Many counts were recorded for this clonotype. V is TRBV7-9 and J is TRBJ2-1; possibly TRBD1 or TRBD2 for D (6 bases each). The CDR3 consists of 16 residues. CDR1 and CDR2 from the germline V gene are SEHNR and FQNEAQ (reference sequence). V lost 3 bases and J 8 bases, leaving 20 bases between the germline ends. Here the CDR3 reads CASSFFGRGGLYEQFF. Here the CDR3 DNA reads TGTGCCAGCAGCTTTTTCGGACGAGGGGGGCTGTATGAGCAGTTCTTC.

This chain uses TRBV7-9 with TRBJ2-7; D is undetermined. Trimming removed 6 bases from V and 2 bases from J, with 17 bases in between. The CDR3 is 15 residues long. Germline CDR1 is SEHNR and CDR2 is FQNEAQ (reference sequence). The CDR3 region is CASRATGAYTYEQYF. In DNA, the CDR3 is TGTGCCAGCAGGGCCACTGGAGCCTATACCTACGAGCAGTACTTC.

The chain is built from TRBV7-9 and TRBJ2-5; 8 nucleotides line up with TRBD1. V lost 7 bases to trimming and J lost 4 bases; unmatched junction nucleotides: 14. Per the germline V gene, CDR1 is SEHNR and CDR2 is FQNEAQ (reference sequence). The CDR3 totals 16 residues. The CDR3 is CASTSPLQGAGETQYF. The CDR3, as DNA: TGTGCCAGCACCTCACCACTTCAGGGGGCTGGAGAGACCCAGTACTTC.